The 28 T cell receptor beta chains presented below share a single source sample, sequenced in a study of cytomegalovirus exposure and HLA in healthy donors. PCR primers comprised 60 Vbeta and 13 Jbeta primers. Sequencing used immunoSEQ multiplex PCR; TCRdb keeps in-frame clones, though not all of them. Among 110,000 or so clones listed, 73% were seen once. Sequencing was done on a sample of PBMCs. These receptors were collected from a man in his forties in good health and CMV-seronegative.

V and J are TRBV4-2 and TRBJ1-4; 7 bases fit TRBD1. Losses at the gene ends were 6 bases for V and 5 bases for J; bases not matched to a gene: 9. Germline V gene lookup returns CDR1 LGHNA and CDR2 YNFKEQ. This CDR3 is built from 15 residues. CDR3 DNA: TGTGCCAGCAGACCGAGGGACAGAACAAATGAAAAACTGTTTTTT. Translated: CASRPRDRTNEKLFF.

The gene calls are TRBV7-8 and TRBJ2-7; tentatively, D is TRBD2 (6 bases). With 5 bases removed from V and 0 bases from J, the gap between germline ends came to 11 bases. There are 14 residues in the CDR3. From germline, CDR1 is SGHVS and CDR2 FQNEAQ. This CDR3 reads CASSRGTVSYEQYF. CDR3 nucleotide sequence: TGTGCCAGCAGCCGAGGGACTGTCTCCTACGAGCAGTACTTC.

V and J are TRBV11-1 and TRBJ2-5; no clear D. The CDR3 has 17 amino acids. Germline V gives CDR1 SGHAT, CDR2 FQDESV (reference sequence). Trimming took off 5 bases at V and 5 bases at J, with 24 bases between the two ends. CDR3 sequence reads: CASSSLGLLAREETQYF. In DNA, the CDR3 is TGTGCCAGCAGCAGCCTGGGCCTATTGGCCCGTGAGGAGACCCAGTACTTC.

V usage is TRBV15 and J usage is TRBJ2-5; 7 bases map to TRBD2. The CDR3 loop spans 14 amino acids. V dropped 3 bases and J dropped 0; count of bases not matched to a gene: 1. The germline CDR1 and CDR2 sequences are LNHNV and YYDKDF (reference sequence). The chain's CDR3 is CATSRGGNQETQYF. The CDR3 DNA reads TGTGCCACCAGCAGGGGGGGGAACCAAGAGACCCAGTACTTC.

The genes are TRBV7-2 and TRBJ2-1, with 9 bases fitting TRBD2. This CDR3 has 16 residues. J was trimmed by 3 bases and V by 5 bases; bases with no gene match: 8. Germline V CDR1 and CDR2: SGHTA, FQGNSA. CDR3 loop: CASSPLAGTIYNEQFF. The CDR3 coding sequence is TGTGCCAGCAGCCCCCTAGCGGGAACTATCTACAATGAGCAGTTCTTC.

V gene TRBV5-6 combines with J gene TRBJ2-1, with TRBD1 identical over 7 bases. This CDR3 has 16 residues. The germline V gene has CDR1 SGHDT and CDR2 YYEEEE. V lost 2 bases, J lost 4 bases, and 9 bases stayed unmatched. The CDR3 DNA follows: TGTGCCAGCAGCTTAGGGGGCCTTGGGGGATACAATGAGCAGTTCTTC. Amino acids: CASSLGGLGGYNEQFF. Full variable domain (remainder filled in from reference TRBV5-6 and TRBJ2-1): DAGVTQSPTHLIKTRGQQVTLRCSPKSGHDTVSWYQQALGQGPQFIFQYYEEEERQRGNFPDRFSGHQFPNYSSELNVNALLLGDSALYLCASSLGGLGGYNEQFFGPGTRLTVL.

The chain joins TRBV7-2 to TRBJ2-5, with D tentatively TRBD2 (6 bases). Germline CDR1 is SGHTA and CDR2 is FQGNSA. Trimming cost V 2 bases and J 1 base, with 14 bases left between them. The CDR3 runs 16 residues. Here the CDR3 DNA reads TGTGCCAGCAGCTTACGGGGGACCGAACCCCAAGAGACCCAGTACTTC. Protein sequence: CASSLRGTEPQETQYF.

The chain recombines TRBV9 with TRBJ2-3; D is ambiguous. Germline-derived CDR1 and CDR2 are SGDLS and YYNGEE. This CDR3 contains 15 residues. Trimming removed 2 bases from V and 2 bases from J, with 12 bases in between. The chain's CDR3 is CASSVGTDTTDTQYF. As DNA, the CDR3 is TGTGCCAGCAGCGTCGGTACAGATACCACAGATACGCAGTATTTT.

The CDR3 DNA follows: TGTGCCAGCAGCCCCCCCGGGGGGGCGTACCAAGAGACCCAGTACTTC. Its protein product is CASSPPGGAYQETQYF. V and J are TRBV21-1 and TRBJ2-5; TRBD2 is the table's D call and was not checked against the DNA. TRBV21-1 is termed a pseudogene. There are 16 residues in the CDR3.

The V gene is TRBV15, the J gene TRBJ2-1; 10 bases are shared with TRBD1. This CDR3 has 17 amino acids. Germline loops: CDR1 LNHNV, CDR2 YYDKDF (reference sequence). V lost 0 bases, J lost 5 bases, and 7 bases stayed unmatched. This CDR3 reads CATSRDQGQGSHNEQFF. For the CDR3, the DNA is TGTGCCACCAGCAGAGATCAGGGACAGGGGTCCCACAATGAGCAGTTCTTC.

This chain joins TRBV28 and TRBJ2-3; 7 positions agree with TRBD1. With V trimmed by 5 bases and J by 5 bases, 10 bases remained unmatched. This CDR3 comprises 15 residues. CDR1 is MDHEN and CDR2 is SYDVKM in the germline V gene. The chain's CDR3 is CASSPVDRVRDTQYF. As DNA, the CDR3 is TGTGCCAGCAGTCCGGTCGACAGGGTAAGAGATACGCAGTATTTT.

This chain links TRBV11-3 with TRBJ2-3; 8 bases line up with TRBD2. CDR1 and CDR2 from the germline V gene are SGHNT and YENEEA. Losses at the gene ends were 5 bases for V and 6 bases for J; bases not matched to a gene: 10. The CDR3 is made up of 15 amino acids. CDR3 residues: CASSRRTGGPDTQYF. CDR3 sequence (DNA): TGTGCCAGCAGCAGGCGGACGGGGGGGCCGGATACGCAGTATTTT.

The V call is TRBV4-3, the J call TRBJ2-1; D possibly corresponds to TRBD2 (7 bases). V was shortened by 4 bases and J by 0 bases, with 13 bases between the two germline ends. The germline CDR1 and CDR2 sequences are LGHNA and YSLEER. CDR3 length: 16 amino acids. CDR3 sequence reads: CASSRRGGSSYNEQFF. CDR3 nucleotide sequence: TGCGCCAGCAGCCGGAGGGGGGGAAGCTCCTACAATGAGCAGTTCTTC.

This clone showed up just a few times. The V and J genes are TRBV2 and TRBJ2-7; 9 bases fit TRBD1. CDR3 length: 15 residues. V lost 7 bases, J lost 2 bases, and 9 bases stayed unmatched. The germline CDR1 and CDR2 sequences are SNHLY and FYNNEI. The CDR3 sequence: CASKEQGAGPYEQYF. The CDR3 region has the DNA TGTGCCAGCAAAGAACAGGGGGCGGGCCCCTACGAGCAGTACTTC.

This clone is a singleton in its sample. V and J are TRBV18 and TRBJ2-7; D possibly corresponds to TRBD2 (5 bases). There are 13 residues in the CDR3. From germline, CDR1 is KGHSH and CDR2 LQKENI. Trimming removed 3 bases at V and 6 bases at J, with 12 bases between. The CDR3 DNA sequence: TGTGCCAGCTCACCCCAGAGAGGAGGCGAGCAGTACTTC. Amino acid sequence: CASSPQRGGEQYF.

The V and J genes are TRBV19 and TRBJ2-3, with 8 bases matching TRBD1. Germline V gene sequence: CDR1 LNHDA, CDR2 SQIVND (reference sequence). Unmatched junction bases numbered 10, after V lost 5 bases and J lost 3 bases. CDR3 length: 16 amino acids. The CDR3 spells CASSSGQGKGTDTQYF. The CDR3 DNA reads as TGTGCCAGTAGTTCCGGACAGGGAAAGGGGACAGATACGCAGTATTTT.

The genes are TRBV5-1 and TRBJ1-2; D gene ambiguous. Looked up from germline, CDR1 is SGHRS and CDR2 is YFSETQ. V was pared by 5 bases and J by 8 bases, with 19 bases between. This CDR3 is built from 14 residues. This chain's CDR3 is CASSPTSQATGYTF. The DNA of the CDR3 is TGCGCCAGCAGTCCAACTTCTCAGGCCACGGGCTACACCTTC.

CDR3 coding DNA: TGCGCCAGCAGCCAAGTTAACGGTAACTATGGCTACACCTTC. Amino acids: CASSQVNGNYGYTF. V and J are TRBV4-1 and TRBJ1-2; D call uncertain. Per the germline V gene, CDR1 is MGHRA and CDR2 is YSYEKL. This CDR3 region has 14 residues. The V and J ends lost 1 base and 1 base respectively, with 7 bases between them.

V and J are TRBV9 and TRBJ2-7; TRBD2 might be the D (5 bases). The CDR3 loop spans 14 amino acids. The germline V gene encodes CDR1 SGDLS and CDR2 YYNGEE. V was trimmed by 0 bases and J by 2 bases, leaving 9 bases between them. This chain's CDR3 is CASSVAGFTYEQYF. The CDR3, as DNA: TGTGCCAGCAGCGTAGCGGGGTTCACCTACGAGCAGTACTTC.

DNA of the CDR3: TGTGCTAGTGGTTTGGCGATCGGAGGCGAGCAGTACTTC. It specifies CASGLAIGGEQYF. The chain couples TRBV12-5 to TRBJ2-7, with a weak D call TRBD2 (5 bases). The CDR3 is made up of 13 amino acids. Germline CDR1 and CDR2: LGHNT and FRNRAP. V was cut by 1 base and J by 6 bases, with 10 bases left in between.

The chain links TRBV11-2 to TRBJ1-5; 10 nucleotides match TRBD1. This CDR3 spans 14 amino acids. CDR1 and CDR2 from the germline V gene are SGHAT and FQNNGV. J gave up 8 bases and V 6 bases, and 7 bases lay outside the gene matches. The CDR3 bases are TGTGCCAGCAGTCGGGGACAGGGGAGAGAGCCCCAGCATTTT. This gives the protein CASSRGQGREPQHF.

This sequence joins TRBV5-6 and TRBJ2-2; a possible D gene is TRBD1 (5 bases). This CDR3 region has 15 residues. V was clipped by 0 bases and J by 6 bases, with 12 bases between them. Germline CDR1 reads SGHDT; CDR2 reads YYEEEE. The CDR3 sequence: CASSLGQGYSGELFF. In DNA form, the CDR3 reads TGTGCCAGCAGCTTGGGTCAGGGCTACTCCGGGGAGCTGTTTTTT.

The CDR3 loop is CASSPRGQSSYEQYF. The CDR3 nucleotides are TGTGCCAGCAGCCCCAGGGGGCAGAGCTCCTACGAGCAGTACTTC. The V gene is TRBV9, the J gene TRBJ2-7, with 8 bases lining up with TRBD1. The CDR3 has 15 residues. V shed 4 bases, J shed 0 bases, and the junction held 6 bases outside the gene matches. CDR1 SGDLS and CDR2 YYNGEE come from the germline V gene.

This chain links TRBV19 with TRBJ2-2, with TRBD1 as a possible D gene (6 bases). The CDR3 consists of 15 residues. Trimming took off 7 bases at V and 3 bases at J, with 15 bases between the two ends. CDR1 is LNHDA and CDR2 is SQIVND in the germline V gene (reference sequence). The CDR3 spells CASMVGGYDTGELFF. The CDR3 bases are TGTGCCAGTATGGTTGGGGGCTACGACACCGGGGAGCTGTTTTTT.

This clone has just a few counts. CDR3: CASSFDRNYGYTF. The CDR3 DNA is TGTGCCAGCAGTTTTGACAGAAATTATGGCTACACCTTC. This chain connects TRBV2 to TRBJ1-2; TRBD1 is a possible D gene (5 bases). The germline V gene has CDR1 SNHLY and CDR2 FYNNEI. Between the trimmed V and J ends, which lost 5 bases and 5 bases, there was a span of 12 bases. This CDR3 is 13 amino acids long. Complete variable domain (other parts from reference TRBV2 and TRBJ1-2): EPEVTQTPSHQVTQMGQEVILRCVPISNHLYFYWYRQILGQKVEFLVSFYNNEISEKSEIFDDQFSVERPDGSNFTLKIRSTKLEDSAMYFCASSFDRNYGYTFGSGTRLTVV.

V and J are TRBV6-5 and TRBJ2-7, with D tentatively TRBD2 (5 bases). The V gene's germline CDR1 is MNHEY and CDR2 SVGAGI. This CDR3 region has 16 residues. The V end lost 0 bases, the J end lost 1 base, and 13 bases lay between the germline ends. CDR3: CASSYSLWSGSYEQYF. For the CDR3, the DNA is TGTGCCAGCAGTTACTCACTTTGGAGCGGTTCCTACGAGCAGTACTTC.

The chain has TRBV5-6 and TRBJ2-3; D not certain. The germline V and J ends were trimmed by 4 bases and 8 bases, with 8 bases remaining between them. In germline, CDR1 is SGHDT, CDR2 YYEEEE. The CDR3 sequence is 11 residues long. CDR3 amino acids: CASSDRVTQYF. CDR3 nucleotide sequence: TGTGCCAGCAGCGACCGGGTTACGCAGTATTTT.

The chain has TRBV7-2 and TRBJ2-4; 8 nucleotides align to TRBD2. Unmatched junction bases numbered 4, after V lost 3 bases and J lost 3 bases. Germline loops: CDR1 SGHTA, CDR2 FQGNSA. CDR3 length: 15 residues. The CDR3 loop reads CASSFTGGVKNIQYF. The DNA for the CDR3 is TGTGCCAGCAGCTTCACGGGGGGGGTCAAAAACATTCAGTACTTC. The variable domain in full, completed from reference TRBV7-2 and TRBJ2-4, reads GAGVSQSPSNKVTEKGKDVELRCDPISGHTALYWYRQSLGQGLEFLIYFQGNSAPDKSGLPSDRFSAERTGGSVSTLTIQRTQQEDSAVYLCASSFTGGVKNIQYFGAGTRLSVL.